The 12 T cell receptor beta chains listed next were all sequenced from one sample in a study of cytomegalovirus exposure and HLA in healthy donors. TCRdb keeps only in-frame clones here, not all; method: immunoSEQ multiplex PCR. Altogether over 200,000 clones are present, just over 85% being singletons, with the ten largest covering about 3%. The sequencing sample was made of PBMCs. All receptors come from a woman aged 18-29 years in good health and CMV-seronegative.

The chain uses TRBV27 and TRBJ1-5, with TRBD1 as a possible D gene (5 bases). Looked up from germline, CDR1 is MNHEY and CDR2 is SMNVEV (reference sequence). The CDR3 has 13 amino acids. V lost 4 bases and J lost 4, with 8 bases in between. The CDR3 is CASSSGGNQPQHF. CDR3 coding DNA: TGTGCCAGCAGTTCCGGGGGGAATCAGCCCCAGCATTTT.

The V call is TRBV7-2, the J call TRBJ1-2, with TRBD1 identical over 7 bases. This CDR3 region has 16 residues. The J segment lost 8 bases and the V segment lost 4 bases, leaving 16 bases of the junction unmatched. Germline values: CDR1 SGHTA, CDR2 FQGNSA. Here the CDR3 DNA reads TGTGCCAGCAGCTCTAATAAGGGGGCGCTTCCTAGGGGCTACACCTTC. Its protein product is CASSSNKGALPRGYTF.

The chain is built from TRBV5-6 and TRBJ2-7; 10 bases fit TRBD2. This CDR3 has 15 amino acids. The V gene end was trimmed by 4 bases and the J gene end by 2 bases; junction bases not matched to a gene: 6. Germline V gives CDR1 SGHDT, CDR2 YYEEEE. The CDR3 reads CASSPLAGLTYEQYF. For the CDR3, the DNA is TGTGCCAGCAGCCCACTAGCGGGATTAACCTACGAGCAGTACTTC.

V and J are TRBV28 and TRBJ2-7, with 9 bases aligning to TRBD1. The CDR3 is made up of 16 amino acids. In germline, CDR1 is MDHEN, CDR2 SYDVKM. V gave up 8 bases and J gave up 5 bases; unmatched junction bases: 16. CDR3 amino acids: CASSTPGQGRGHEQYF. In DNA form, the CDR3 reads TGTGCCAGCTCCACTCCGGGACAGGGTCGGGGTCACGAGCAGTACTTC.

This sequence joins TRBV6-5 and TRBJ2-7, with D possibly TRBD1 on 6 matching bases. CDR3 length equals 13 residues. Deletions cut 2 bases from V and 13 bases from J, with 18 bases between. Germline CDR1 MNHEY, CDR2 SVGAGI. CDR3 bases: TGTGCCAGCAGTTACGGTCTTAGAGGGGACACCTACTTC. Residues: CASSYGLRGDTYF.

For the CDR3, the DNA is TGCGCCAGCAGGCGAAACACCGGGGAGCTGTTTTTT. It encodes CASRRNTGELFF. This chain connects TRBV4-3 to TRBJ2-2; D gene ambiguous. Trimming removed 6 bases from V and 2 bases from J, with 4 bases in between. Germline loops: CDR1 LGHNA, CDR2 YSLEER. CDR3 size: 12 residues.

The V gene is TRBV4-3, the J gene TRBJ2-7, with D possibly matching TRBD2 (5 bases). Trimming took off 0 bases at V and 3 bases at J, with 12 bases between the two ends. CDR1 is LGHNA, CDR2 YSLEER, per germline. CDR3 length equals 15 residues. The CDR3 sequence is CASSQEGGSNYEQYF. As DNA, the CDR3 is TGCGCCAGCAGCCAAGAAGGAGGTTCGAACTACGAGCAGTACTTC.

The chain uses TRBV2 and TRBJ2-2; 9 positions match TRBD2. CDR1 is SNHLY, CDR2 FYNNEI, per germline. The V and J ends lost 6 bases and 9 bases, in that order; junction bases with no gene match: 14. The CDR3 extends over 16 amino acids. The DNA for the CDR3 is TGTGCCAGCAGGACCCGTAGCGGGAGCGGAGACAGGGAGCTGTTTTTT. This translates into CASRTRSGSGDRELFF.

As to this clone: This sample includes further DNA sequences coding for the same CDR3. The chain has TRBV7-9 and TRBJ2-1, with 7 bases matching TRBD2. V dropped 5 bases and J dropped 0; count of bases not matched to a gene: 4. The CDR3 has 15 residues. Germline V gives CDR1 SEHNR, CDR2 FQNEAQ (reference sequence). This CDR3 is CASSPSGSSYNEQFF. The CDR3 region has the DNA TGTGCCAGCAGCCCTAGCGGTAGCTCCTACAATGAGCAGTTCTTC.

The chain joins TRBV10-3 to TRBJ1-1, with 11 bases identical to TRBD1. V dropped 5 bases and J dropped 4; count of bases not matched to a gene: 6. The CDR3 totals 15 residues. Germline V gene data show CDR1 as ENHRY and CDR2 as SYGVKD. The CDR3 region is CAISPGTGGATEAFF. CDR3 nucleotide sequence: TGTGCCATCAGTCCCGGGACAGGGGGAGCCACTGAAGCTTTCTTT.

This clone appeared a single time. CDR3 residues: CAISERQGRILNEQFF. The CDR3 DNA follows: TGTGCCATCAGTGAGCGACAGGGTCGTATTCTCAATGAGCAGTTCTTC. The J gene is TRBJ2-1, the V gene TRBV10-3; 7 bases map to TRBD1. The CDR3 runs to 16 residues. Unmatched junction bases numbered 10, after V lost 2 bases and J lost 6 bases. Germline V gene sequence: CDR1 ENHRY, CDR2 SYGVKD.

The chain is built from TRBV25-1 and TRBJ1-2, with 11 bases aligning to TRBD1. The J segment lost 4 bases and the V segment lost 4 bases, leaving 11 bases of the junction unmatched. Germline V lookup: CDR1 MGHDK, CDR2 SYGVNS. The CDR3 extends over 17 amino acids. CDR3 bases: TGTGCCAGCAGTGGATCCCCGGGACAGGGGGTTGGCTATGGCTACACCTTC. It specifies CASSGSPGQGVGYGYTF.